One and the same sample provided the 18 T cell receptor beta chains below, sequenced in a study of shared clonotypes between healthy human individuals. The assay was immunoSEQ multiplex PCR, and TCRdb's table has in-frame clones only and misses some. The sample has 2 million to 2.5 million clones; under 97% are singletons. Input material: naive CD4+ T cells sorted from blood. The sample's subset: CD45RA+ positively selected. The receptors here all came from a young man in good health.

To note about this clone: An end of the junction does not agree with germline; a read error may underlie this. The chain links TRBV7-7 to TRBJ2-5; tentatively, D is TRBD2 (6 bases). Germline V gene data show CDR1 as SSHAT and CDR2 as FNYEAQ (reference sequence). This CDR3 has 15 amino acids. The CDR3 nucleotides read TGTGCTAGCAGCTTAGGAGGGACCAGAAAAGAGACCCAGTACTTC. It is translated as CASSLGGTRKETQYF.

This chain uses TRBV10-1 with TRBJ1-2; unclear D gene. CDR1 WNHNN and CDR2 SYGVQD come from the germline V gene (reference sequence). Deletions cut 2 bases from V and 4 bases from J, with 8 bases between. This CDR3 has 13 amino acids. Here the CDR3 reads CASSEGRSYGYTF. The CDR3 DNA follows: TGCGCCAGCAGTGAGGGCAGATCCTATGGCTACACCTTC.

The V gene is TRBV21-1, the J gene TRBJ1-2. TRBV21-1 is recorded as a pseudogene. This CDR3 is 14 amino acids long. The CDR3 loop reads CATSPDCFGYGYTF. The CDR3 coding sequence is TGTGCCACCTCCCCCGACTGCTTCGGCTATGGCTACACCTTC.

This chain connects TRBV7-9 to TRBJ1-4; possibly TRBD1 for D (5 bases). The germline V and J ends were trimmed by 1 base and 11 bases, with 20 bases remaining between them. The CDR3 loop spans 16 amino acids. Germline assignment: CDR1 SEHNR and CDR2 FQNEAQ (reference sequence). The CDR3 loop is CASSLDTGTGAGKLFF. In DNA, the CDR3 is TGTGCCAGCAGCTTAGATACCGGCACAGGCGCGGGGAAACTGTTTTTT.

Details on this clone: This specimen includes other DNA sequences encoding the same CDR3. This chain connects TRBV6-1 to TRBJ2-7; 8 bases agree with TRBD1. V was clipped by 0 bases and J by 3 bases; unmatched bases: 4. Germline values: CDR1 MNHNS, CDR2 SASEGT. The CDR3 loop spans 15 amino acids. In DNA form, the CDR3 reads TGTGCCAGCAGTGAAGCCGGACAGGGTCTCTACGAGCAGTACTTC. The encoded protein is CASSEAGQGLYEQYF.

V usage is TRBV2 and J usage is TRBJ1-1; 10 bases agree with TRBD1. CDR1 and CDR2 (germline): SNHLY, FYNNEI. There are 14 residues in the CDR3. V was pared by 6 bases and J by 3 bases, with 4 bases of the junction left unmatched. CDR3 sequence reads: CASRDRGADTEAFF. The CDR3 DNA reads TGTGCCAGCAGGGACAGGGGGGCGGACACTGAAGCTTTCTTT.

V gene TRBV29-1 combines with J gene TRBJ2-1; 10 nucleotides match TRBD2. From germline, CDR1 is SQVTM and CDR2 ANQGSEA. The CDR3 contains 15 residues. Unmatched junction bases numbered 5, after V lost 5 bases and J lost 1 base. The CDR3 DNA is TGCAGCGTTTTTGAGCGGGAGGGATCCTACAATGAGCAGTTCTTC. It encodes CSVFEREGSYNEQFF.

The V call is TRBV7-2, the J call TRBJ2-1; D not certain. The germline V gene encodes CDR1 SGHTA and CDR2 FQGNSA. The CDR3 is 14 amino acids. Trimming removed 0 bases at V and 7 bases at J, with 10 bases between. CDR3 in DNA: TGTGCCAGCAGCTTAGCTCTAGTATCGAATGAGCAGTTCTTC. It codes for CASSLALVSNEQFF.

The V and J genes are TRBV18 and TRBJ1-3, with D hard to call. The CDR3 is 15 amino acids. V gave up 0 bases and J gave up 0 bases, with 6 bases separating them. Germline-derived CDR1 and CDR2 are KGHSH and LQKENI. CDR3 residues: CASSPPRTSGNTIYF. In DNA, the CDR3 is TGTGCCAGCTCACCACCGAGAACCTCTGGAAACACCATATATTTT.

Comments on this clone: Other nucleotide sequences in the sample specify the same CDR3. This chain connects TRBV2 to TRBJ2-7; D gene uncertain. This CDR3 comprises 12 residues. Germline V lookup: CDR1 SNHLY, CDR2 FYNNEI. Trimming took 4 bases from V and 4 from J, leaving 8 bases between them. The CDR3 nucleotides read TGTGCCAGCAGTGCGGCCCCGTACGAGCAGTACTTC. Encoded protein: CASSAAPYEQYF.

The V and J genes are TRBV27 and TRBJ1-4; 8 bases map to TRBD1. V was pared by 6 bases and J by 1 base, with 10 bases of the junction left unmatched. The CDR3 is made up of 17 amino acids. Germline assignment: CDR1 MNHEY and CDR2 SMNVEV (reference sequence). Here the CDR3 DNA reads TGTGCCAGCAGCATACAGGGGGGCTTGGTAACTAATGAAAAACTGTTTTTT. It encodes CASSIQGGLVTNEKLFF.

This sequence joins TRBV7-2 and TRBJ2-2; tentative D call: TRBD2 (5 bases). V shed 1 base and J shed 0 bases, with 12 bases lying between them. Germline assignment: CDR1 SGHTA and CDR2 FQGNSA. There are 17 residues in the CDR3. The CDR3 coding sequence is TGTGCCAGCAGCTTAGTCTCGGGGAATCCGAACACCGGGGAGCTGTTTTTT. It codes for CASSLVSGNPNTGELFF.

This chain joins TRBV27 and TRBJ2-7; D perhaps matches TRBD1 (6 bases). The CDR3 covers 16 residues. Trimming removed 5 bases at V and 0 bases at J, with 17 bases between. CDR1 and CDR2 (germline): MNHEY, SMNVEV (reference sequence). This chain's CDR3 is CASSPYPQGFSYEQYF. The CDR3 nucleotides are TGTGCCAGCAGTCCTTACCCACAGGGCTTCTCCTACGAGCAGTACTTC.

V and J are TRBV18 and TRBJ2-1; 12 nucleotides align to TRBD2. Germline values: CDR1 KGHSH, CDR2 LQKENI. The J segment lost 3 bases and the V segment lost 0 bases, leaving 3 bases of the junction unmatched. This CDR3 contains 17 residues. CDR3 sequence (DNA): TGTGCCAGCTCACCACCCCTAGCGGGGGGGCTCTACAATGAGCAGTTCTTC. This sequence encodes CASSPPLAGGLYNEQFF.

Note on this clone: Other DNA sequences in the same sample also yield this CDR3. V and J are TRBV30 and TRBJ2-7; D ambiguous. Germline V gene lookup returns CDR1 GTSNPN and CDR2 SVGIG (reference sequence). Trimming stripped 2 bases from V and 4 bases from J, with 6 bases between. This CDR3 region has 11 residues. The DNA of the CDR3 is TGTGCCTGGAGTAGACAATACGAGCAGTACTTC. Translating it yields CAWSRQYEQYF.

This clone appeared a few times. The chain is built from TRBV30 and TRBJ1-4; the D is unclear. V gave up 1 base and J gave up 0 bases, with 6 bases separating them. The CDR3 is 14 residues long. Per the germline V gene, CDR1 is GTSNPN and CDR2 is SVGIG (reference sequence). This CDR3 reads CAWSGVATNEKLFF. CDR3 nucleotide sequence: TGTGCCTGGAGTGGTGTTGCAACTAATGAAAAACTGTTTTTT.

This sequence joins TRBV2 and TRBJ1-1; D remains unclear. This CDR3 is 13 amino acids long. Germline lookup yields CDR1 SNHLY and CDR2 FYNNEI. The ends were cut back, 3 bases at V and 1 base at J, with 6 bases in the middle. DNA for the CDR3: TGTGCCAGCAGTGATTTGGCGAACACTGAAGCTTTCTTT. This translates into CASSDLANTEAFF.

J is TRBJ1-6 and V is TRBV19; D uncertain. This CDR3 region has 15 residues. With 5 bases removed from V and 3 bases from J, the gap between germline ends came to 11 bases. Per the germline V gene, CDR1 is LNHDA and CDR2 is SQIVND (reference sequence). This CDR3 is CASSYGEGYNSPLHF. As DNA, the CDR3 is TGTGCCAGTAGTTACGGCGAGGGCTATAATTCACCCCTCCACTTT.